The next 27 T cell receptor beta chains were all read from a single sample in a study of blood T cell repertoires in COVID-19. Profiling relied on immunoSEQ multiplex PCR, and the TCRdb table lists in-frame clones only, not all of them. Of about 270,000 clones in the sample, roughly nine tenths were seen once. Sequences were obtained from PBMCs or T cells enriched from blood (not recorded which). The receptors originated from a woman aged 18-29 years who had recovered from COVID-19.

This chain joins TRBV5-1 and TRBJ1-2; D gene uncertain. V lost 5 bases and J lost 6, with 14 bases in between. Germline CDR1 and CDR2: SGHRS and YFSETQ. The CDR3 has 13 amino acids. The CDR3 is CASSFAGSDGYTF. In nucleotides, the CDR3 is TGCGCCAGCAGTTTCGCCGGGTCCGATGGCTACACCTTC.

In nucleotides, the CDR3 is TGTGCCAGTAGTATCAGGACTAGCGGGGTAAGCTCCTACAATGAGCAGTTCTTC. Translated, it gives CASSIRTSGVSSYNEQFF. The chain employs TRBV19 and TRBJ2-1; TRBD2 matches 12 bases. The trim removed 3 bases at V and 0 bases at J, leaving 6 bases unmatched. The CDR3 loop spans 18 amino acids. Germline V lookup: CDR1 LNHDA, CDR2 SQIVND (reference sequence).

The chain uses TRBV4-1 and TRBJ2-1; 11 bases fit TRBD2. CDR1 and CDR2 from the germline V gene are MGHRA and YSYEKL. The CDR3 spans 16 residues. The J segment lost 5 bases and the V segment lost 4 bases, leaving 7 bases of the junction unmatched. DNA for the CDR3: TGCGCCAGCAGCCGCAGGCTAGCGGGGGGTAACAATGAGCAGTTCTTC. This codes for CASSRRLAGGNNEQFF.

This clone was picked up a small number of times. The rearrangement links TRBV6-4 to TRBJ2-1, with TRBD2 as a possible D gene (6 bases). The CDR3 runs to 14 residues. Germline loops: CDR1 MRHNA, CDR2 SNTAGT. V was cut by 3 bases and J by 0 bases, with 6 bases left in between. CDR3: CASSERDSYNEQFF. DNA for the CDR3: TGTGCCAGCAGTGAGCGGGACTCCTACAATGAGCAGTTCTTC.

This chain joins TRBV28 and TRBJ1-4; D not resolved. V was cut by 3 bases and J by 2 bases, with 7 bases left in between. The CDR3 loop spans 14 amino acids. Germline CDR1 reads MDHEN; CDR2 reads SYDVKM. For the CDR3, the DNA is TGTGCCAGCAGTTTTGGAGGGACTAATGAAAAACTGTTTTTT. Translated: CASSFGGTNEKLFF.

This clone has just one count. V is TRBV5-4 and J is TRBJ2-3, with 8 bases identical to TRBD1. Germline CDR1 and CDR2: SGHNT and YYREEE (reference sequence). The J segment lost 0 bases and the V segment lost 4 bases, leaving 7 bases of the junction unmatched. The CDR3 is made up of 16 amino acids. This CDR3 reads CASSTRGTGSTDTQYF. CDR3 DNA: TGTGCCAGCAGCACCCGTGGGACAGGCAGCACAGATACGCAGTATTTT.

The chain carries TRBV7-9 and TRBJ1-2, with 9 bases aligning to TRBD1. CDR3 length: 13 amino acids. V lost 3 bases to trimming and J lost 6 bases; unmatched junction nucleotides: 2. Germline CDR1 is SEHNR and CDR2 is FQNEAQ (reference sequence). Here the CDR3 reads CASSFTGGDGYTF. Written as DNA, the CDR3 is TGTGCCAGCAGCTTTACAGGGGGCGATGGCTACACCTTC.

The rearrangement links TRBV11-2 to TRBJ2-4, with D possibly TRBD1 on 5 matching bases. The CDR3 is 13 amino acids. Germline CDR1 is SGHAT and CDR2 is FQNNGV. V was trimmed by 5 bases and J by 14 bases, leaving 19 bases between them. The CDR3 nucleotides are TGTGCCAGCAGCCCGACACCACAGGCCACTAAGTACTTC. It yields the protein CASSPTPQATKYF.

This clone was picked up one time. This chain joins TRBV4-2 and TRBJ2-1, with 11 bases identical to TRBD2. Germline values: CDR1 LGHNA, CDR2 YNFKEQ. This CDR3 has 17 amino acids. Trimming took 1 base from V and 8 from J; bases not matched to a gene: 10. The CDR3 DNA is TGTGCCAGCAGCCAAGGCGAGGTAGCGGGAGGGTATGATGAGCAGTTCTTC. This sequence encodes CASSQGEVAGGYDEQFF.

This clone appeared a single time. The gene calls are TRBV5-4 and TRBJ2-5, with 13 bases identical to TRBD2. V was pared by 4 bases and J by 2 bases, with 5 bases of the junction left unmatched. From germline, CDR1 is SGHNT and CDR2 YYREEE (reference sequence). The CDR3 sequence is 16 residues long. The CDR3 DNA follows: TGTGCCAGCAGCCCAGGACTAGCGGGGGCACAAGAGACCCAGTACTTC. The encoded protein is CASSPGLAGAQETQYF. The full variable domain, completed using reference TRBV5-4 and TRBJ2-5, is ETGVTQSPTHLIKTRGQQVTLRCSSQSGHNTVSWYQQALGQGPQFIFQYYREEENGRGNFPPRFSGLQFPNYSSELNVNALELDDSALYLCASSPGLAGAQETQYFGPGTRLLVL.

The chain uses TRBV6-6 and TRBJ2-7, with 12 bases fitting TRBD2. The CDR3 length is 14 residues. Germline V lookup: CDR1 MNHNY, CDR2 SVGAGI (reference sequence). Germline trimming cut 6 bases from V and 4 bases from J; bases unmatched to any gene: 4. CDR3: CASRLAGGLYEQYF. The CDR3 DNA reads as TGTGCCAGCAGACTAGCGGGGGGTCTGTACGAGCAGTACTTC.

The chain links TRBV27 to TRBJ1-2; D call uncertain. From germline, CDR1 is MNHEY and CDR2 SMNVEV (reference sequence). This CDR3 region has 13 residues. V lost 6 bases to trimming and J lost 7 bases, with 15 bases between them. In DNA form, the CDR3 reads TGTGCCAGCAGCCTACTGAGGAAGAGTGGCTACACCTTC. The encoded protein is CASSLLRKSGYTF.

The J gene is TRBJ2-6, the V gene TRBV7-9; D perhaps matches TRBD1 (6 bases). With 5 bases removed from V and 0 bases from J, the gap between germline ends came to 17 bases. This CDR3 is 18 amino acids long. In germline, CDR1 is SEHNR, CDR2 FQNEAQ (reference sequence). CDR3 nucleotides: TGTGCCAGCAGCCATAGTGGTGACAGGCTCTCTGGGGCCAACGTCCTGACTTTC. Translating it yields CASSHSGDRLSGANVLTF.

The chain joins TRBV7-2 to TRBJ1-2, with a weak D call TRBD1 (5 bases). The germline V gene encodes CDR1 SGHTA and CDR2 FQGNSA. Between the trimmed V and J ends, which lost 4 bases and 5 bases, there was a span of 17 bases. This CDR3 region has 15 residues. DNA for the CDR3: TGTGCCAGCAGCTCCCCGGGGGTAGGGATATATGGCTACACCTTC. This codes for CASSSPGVGIYGYTF.

The rearrangement uses TRBV7-9 and TRBJ1-1, with D unresolved. Germline CDR1 reads SEHNR; CDR2 reads FQNEAQ (reference sequence). The CDR3 totals 14 residues. The V and J ends lost 3 bases and 2 bases respectively, with 10 bases between them. The CDR3 sequence is CASSFAGRNTEAFF. DNA of the CDR3: TGTGCCAGCAGCTTTGCGGGCCGTAACACTGAAGCTTTCTTT.

The chain recombines TRBV10-1 with TRBJ2-1; the match to TRBD2 covers 7 bases. This CDR3 contains 17 residues. The V gene's germline CDR1 is WNHNN and CDR2 SYGVQD (reference sequence). The V gene end was trimmed by 3 bases and the J gene end by 0 bases; junction bases not matched to a gene: 8. CDR3: CASSDFGLADSYNEQFF. CDR3 nucleotides: TGCGCCAGCAGTGATTTTGGTCTAGCGGACTCCTACAATGAGCAGTTCTTC.

This sequence joins TRBV6-1 and TRBJ1-6; no clear D. CDR1 is MNHNS and CDR2 is SASEGT in the germline V gene. V was clipped by 0 bases and J by 8 bases, with 11 bases between them. The CDR3 has 15 amino acids. The CDR3 coding sequence is TGTGCCAGCAGTGAAGCGGCCTTCCTGTATTCACCCCTCCACTTT. Protein sequence: CASSEAAFLYSPLHF.

The rearrangement uses TRBV11-2 and TRBJ2-5; 7 positions agree with TRBD2. J was trimmed by 3 bases and V by 1 base; bases with no gene match: 8. The germline gives CDR1 SGHAT, CDR2 FQNNGV. The CDR3 contains 16 residues. As DNA, the CDR3 is TGTGCCAGCAGCTTAGCGGGAGGCGCACCAAAAGAGACCCAGTACTTC. Translating gives CASSLAGGAPKETQYF. The variable domain in full, with the rest retrieved from reference TRBV11-2 and TRBJ2-5, is EAGVAQSPRYKIIEKRQSVAFWCNPISGHATLYWYQQILGQGPKLLIQFQNNGVVDDSQLPKDRFSAERLKGVDSTLKIQPAKLEDSAVYLCASSLAGGAPKETQYFGPGTRLLVL.

CDR3 region: CSVEDPIRQGAGEAFF. The CDR3 DNA reads as TGCAGCGTTGAAGATCCAATAAGACAGGGGGCTGGTGAAGCTTTCTTT. This chain links TRBV29-1 with TRBJ1-1, with 10 bases aligning to TRBD1. CDR3 size: 16 residues. J was trimmed by 7 bases and V by 0 bases; bases with no gene match: 11. Germline CDR1 SQVTM, CDR2 ANQGSEA.

J is TRBJ1-3 and V is TRBV21-1; the D segment call TRBD1 is taken from the table without a DNA check. TRBV21-1 is classified as a pseudogene. This CDR3 has 16 amino acids. This CDR3 reads CASTKWQGASGNTIYF. The CDR3 DNA sequence: TGTGCCAGCACCAAGTGGCAGGGGGCTTCTGGAAACACCATATATTTT.

V and J are TRBV2 and TRBJ2-1; 13 positions match TRBD2. V lost 10 bases and J lost 2; bases outside the gene matches: 8. There are 16 residues in the CDR3. The V gene's germline CDR1 is SNHLY and CDR2 FYNNEI. CDR3 protein: CANRLAGGHTYNEQFF. CDR3 bases: TGTGCCAACCGACTAGCGGGAGGCCATACCTACAATGAGCAGTTCTTC. Full variable domain (remainder filled in from reference TRBV2 and TRBJ2-1): EPEVTQTPSHQVTQMGQEVILRCVPISNHLYFYWYRQILGQKVEFLVSFYNNEISEKSEIFDDQFSVERPDGSNFTLKIRSTKLEDSAMYFCANRLAGGHTYNEQFFGPGTRLTVL.

J is TRBJ2-1 and V is TRBV24-1; D call uncertain. The CDR3 totals 16 residues. V lost 3 bases to trimming and J lost 9 bases, with 20 bases between them. Germline lookup yields CDR1 KGHDR and CDR2 SFDVKD. The CDR3 nucleotides read TGTGCCACCAGTGATCATAAGACAATTCTGGGTGGTGAGCAGTTCTTC. Amino acid sequence: CATSDHKTILGGEQFF.

This clone was counted a single time. The genes are TRBV14 and TRBJ2-1; 9 bases map to TRBD1. From germline, CDR1 is SGHDN and CDR2 FVKESK. CDR3 length equals 15 residues. V gave up 3 bases and J gave up 3 bases; unmatched junction bases: 3. CDR3 sequence (DNA): TGTGCCAGCAGCCACCCGGGACAGGGCTACAATGAGCAGTTCTTC. This gives the protein CASSHPGQGYNEQFF.

The gene calls are TRBV7-8 and TRBJ2-2, with unresolved D. The CDR3 extends over 16 amino acids. Trimming pared 0 bases from V and 1 base from J, leaving 9 bases between. Germline V CDR1 and CDR2: SGHVS, FQNEAQ. The CDR3 DNA reads as TGTGCCAGCAGCTTAGCGCGGCAGCTGAACACCGGGGAGCTGTTTTTT. Its protein is CASSLARQLNTGELFF.

The chain is built from TRBV6-4 and TRBJ2-7; 8 nucleotides agree with TRBD1. The CDR3 has 15 residues. Germline values: CDR1 MRHNA, CDR2 SNTAGT. The J segment lost 4 bases and the V segment lost 4 bases, leaving 9 bases of the junction unmatched. The DNA of the CDR3 is TGTGCCAGCAGTGTCAACGGACAGGGCGGATACGAGCAGTACTTC. It codes for CASSVNGQGGYEQYF.

V is TRBV6-6 and J is TRBJ2-1, with TRBD1 matching 11 bases. The V and J ends lost 2 bases and 5 bases, in that order; junction bases with no gene match: 2. CDR1 and CDR2 from the germline V gene are MNHNY and SVGAGI (reference sequence). The CDR3 is 15 residues long. The CDR3 spells CASSYPGQGDNEQFF. The CDR3 nucleotides read TGTGCCAGCAGTTACCCGGGACAGGGGGACAATGAGCAGTTCTTC.

This chain connects TRBV7-9 to TRBJ1-3; weak D call: TRBD1 (5 bases). From germline, CDR1 is SEHNR and CDR2 FQNEAQ (reference sequence). The V end was cut by 4 bases, the J end by 0 bases, with 10 bases between. The CDR3 runs 15 residues. The CDR3 loop is CASSSQESSGNTIYF. DNA for the CDR3: TGTGCCAGCAGCTCACAGGAATCCTCTGGAAACACCATATATTTT.